One T cell receptor (beta chain) is described in this entry. This clonotype was observed many times. It lacks a known antigen. Per-base quality was not reported, and no clone a single base away is much larger than it. A case-control design nested within a healthcare worker cohort in London, UK, was used, with weekly nasopharyngeal swab PCR tests and blood sampling performed. Healthcare workers were recruited between 23 and 31 March 2020, during the week of the UK lockdown, and were followed weekly for up to 16 weeks. Preparation of the library involved 5' RACE. Sequencing instrument: NextSeq 500. To correct for sequencing error and PCR bias, the TCR library protocol tagged individual cDNA molecules with unique molecular identifiers. Both TCR alpha and beta chains were sequenced, and tight co-correlation was observed between alpha and beta sequence abundances in each sample. The original methods were these. Decombinator V4 was used to perform V gene, J gene and CDR3 annotation of TCR sequences. TCRs were defined as expanded if a significant change between any two time points was detected under a Poisson model with p below 0.0001. TCR abundances were normalised to the total number of TCRs sequenced per sample and were expressed as counts per million. TRAV1-2 paired with TRAJ12, TRAJ20 or TRAJ33 defined MAIT TCRs, while TRAV10 paired with TRAJ18 defined iNKT TCRs. A search of VDJdb, accessed on 1 November 2021, was run for TCRs annotated to CMV, EBV and SARS-CoV-2, with TCRs annotated for multiple antigens excluded. The public sequencing data were trimmed at Q25 with fastp and processed into clonotypes with MiXCR by TCRdb, which kept only in-frame beta chains. Rows with a matching CDR3 protein are joined into one entry that keeps the most common DNA and genes. The V and J calls, along with clone size, are taken from TCRdb and not from the paper's own processing. The sample table contains around 30,000 distinct CDR3 sequences; only one count was recorded for about 4.8% of them. 10% to 11% of the sample comes from the top ten.

For CDR1 and CDR2, the germline V gene lists WSHSY and SAAADI. The CDR3 contains 13 residues, cysteine and phenylalanine counted. The sequence is cut down to CDR3 DNA, 39 bases in frame from base 1. The junction shows trimming of 6 bases on V and 6 bases on J, and the gene matches do not reach 3 bases of it. This specimen belongs to a study of early T cells in non-severe SARS-CoV-2 infection (dated by TCRdb to the early 2020s). Broadly, across the study: Because TCR sequencing relied on bulk RNA taken from unsorted whole blood, pairing of alpha and beta chains was not possible.

Study-wide conclusions, independent of this receptor: VDJdb matching was skewed toward anti-spike CD8 responses and likely underestimated virus-specific expansions, missing private and CD4 specificities.

Sequencing was done on a sample of whole blood. The V gene is TRBV10-2 and the J gene is TRBJ2-1; a stretch of 9 junction bases matches TRBD2. The sequence derives from an adult who was a healthcare worker with PCR-confirmed SARS-CoV-2 infection or an uninfected control (not recorded which). The nucleotide sequence is given as TGCGCCAGCAGGGGACTAGCTAGCAATGAGCAGTTCTTC. Its protein product is CASRGLASNEQFF.